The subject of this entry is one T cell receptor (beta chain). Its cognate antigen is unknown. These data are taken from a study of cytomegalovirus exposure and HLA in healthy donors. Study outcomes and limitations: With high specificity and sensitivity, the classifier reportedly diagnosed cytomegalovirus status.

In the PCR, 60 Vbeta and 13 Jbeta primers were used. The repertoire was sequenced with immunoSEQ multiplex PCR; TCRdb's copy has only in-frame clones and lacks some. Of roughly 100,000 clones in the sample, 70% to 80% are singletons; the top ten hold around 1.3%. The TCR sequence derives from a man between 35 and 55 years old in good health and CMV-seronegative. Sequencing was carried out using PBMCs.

The CDR3 DNA reads TGCGCCAGCAGCTTGGGTCCGGGAGTGGCAGATACGCAGTATTTT. This gives the protein CASSLGPGVADTQYF. This rearrangement joins TRBV5-1 to TRBJ2-3, with a tentative D call TRBD2 (6 bases). Trimming took off 0 bases at V and 4 bases at J, with 12 bases between the two ends. The V gene's germline CDR1 is SGHRS and CDR2 YFSETQ. There are 15 residues in the CDR3.